This T cell receptor (beta chain) was observed in a study of a mutant IDH1 vaccine in newly diagnosed glioma. The table came from immunoSEQ multiplex PCR; TCRdb's copy has only in-frame clones and leaves some out. The table has 35,000 to 40,000 clones, roughly 82% seen once; the top ten hold 8.9%. Trimming took 3 bases from V and 1 from J, leaving 24 bases between them. The CDR3 has 19 amino acids. Germline CDR1 reads MDHEN; CDR2 reads SYDVKM. A word on this clone: The antigen is undetermined.

Described time point: week 47, end of study. Vaccinated patients received 300 ug of mutant IDH1 20-mer peptide per dose, with topical imiquimod. V gene TRBV28 combines with J gene TRBJ1-1, with D unresolved. Sequencing used PBMCs, obtained from a glioma patient whose treatment included an IDH1 peptide vaccine. This clonotype was obtained from a man aged 35 to 55 with glioma. CDR3 loop: CASSFGILDLEPKNTEAFF. In DNA, the CDR3 is TGTGCCAGCAGTTTCGGGATTTTAGACCTAGAACCAAAGAACACTGAAGCTTTCTTT.